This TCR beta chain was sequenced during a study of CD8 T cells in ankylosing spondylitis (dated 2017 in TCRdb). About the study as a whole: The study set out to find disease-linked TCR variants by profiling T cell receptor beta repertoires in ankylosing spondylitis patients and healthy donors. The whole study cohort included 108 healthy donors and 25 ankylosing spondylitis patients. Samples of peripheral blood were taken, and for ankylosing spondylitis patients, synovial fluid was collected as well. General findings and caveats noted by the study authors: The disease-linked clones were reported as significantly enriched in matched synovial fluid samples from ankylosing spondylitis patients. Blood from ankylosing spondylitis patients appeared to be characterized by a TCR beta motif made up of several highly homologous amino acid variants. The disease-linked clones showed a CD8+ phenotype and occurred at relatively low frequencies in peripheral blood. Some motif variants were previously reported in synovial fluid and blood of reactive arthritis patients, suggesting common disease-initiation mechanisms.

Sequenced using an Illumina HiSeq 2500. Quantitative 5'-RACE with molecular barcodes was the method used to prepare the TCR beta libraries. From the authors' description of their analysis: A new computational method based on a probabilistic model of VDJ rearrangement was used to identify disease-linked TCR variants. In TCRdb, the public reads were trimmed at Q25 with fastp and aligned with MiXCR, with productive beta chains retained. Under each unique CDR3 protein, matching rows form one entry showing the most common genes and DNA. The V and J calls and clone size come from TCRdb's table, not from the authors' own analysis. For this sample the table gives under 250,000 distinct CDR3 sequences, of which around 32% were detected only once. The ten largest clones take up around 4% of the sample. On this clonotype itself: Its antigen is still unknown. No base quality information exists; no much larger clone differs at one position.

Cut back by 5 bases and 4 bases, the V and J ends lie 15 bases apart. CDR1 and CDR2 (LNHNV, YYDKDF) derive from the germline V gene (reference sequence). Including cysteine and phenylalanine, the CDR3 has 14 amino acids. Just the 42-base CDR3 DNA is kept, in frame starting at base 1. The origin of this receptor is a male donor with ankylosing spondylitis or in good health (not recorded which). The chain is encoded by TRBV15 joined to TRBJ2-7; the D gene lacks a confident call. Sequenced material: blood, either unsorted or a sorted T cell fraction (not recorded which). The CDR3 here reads CATSPEEISYEQYF. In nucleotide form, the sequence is TGTGCCACCAGCCCTGAGGAGATATCATACGAGCAGTACTTC.